This TCR beta chain was recorded in a study of blood T cell repertoires in COVID-19 (dated by TCRdb to about 2020). The study in broad terms: Samples from collaborators originated in the United States, Italy and Spain and spanned both the acute and convalescent phases of COVID-19. The prospective study material was composed of cDNA or gDNA derived from T cells, B-cell-depleted T cells, or PBMCs. Subjects who had been exposed to COVID-19, were actively infected with it, or had recovered from it provided the deeply sampled blood TCRbeta repertoires that made up the dataset. The repertoires were made available in a free public database intended to serve as a resource for research on the immune response to SARS-CoV-2. The samples were drawn from two sources: the first 160 participants of the ongoing ImmuneRACE study, and fewer than 1,500 subjects contributed by 6 global collaborators. A de-identified subject ID, COVID-19 status, age in years and sex were almost always included in the sample metadata. HLA class I and class II types, where available, came from metadata supplied by the sample provider rather than from assay-based typing.

Enrolling through a virtual design, the prospective study's participants ranged in age from roughly 18 to 95 years and lived across about two dozen United States geographic areas. Cohort assignment in the prospective study relied on participant-reported clinical history from a screening survey and a study questionnaire. ImmuneRACE Cohort 3 recovered participants were defined by two consecutive negative NP/OP PCR tests, healthcare professional clearance, or symptom resolution. Mobile phlebotomists in the prospective study collected whole blood, serum and a nasopharyngeal or oropharyngeal swab from every participant. Participants in the prospective study had the option to provide additional blood draws and questionnaires over a roughly two-month period. Blood samples from the prospective study were shipped frozen or at room temperature prior to DNA extraction. TCRbeta CDR3 regions were amplified from genomic DNA using the immunoSEQ Assay, a bias-controlled multiplex PCR. On the authors' methods: The number of nucleated cells in each sample was estimated from the amplification of reference gene primers within the assay. Sequence reads were collapsed and filtered to measure the absolute abundance of every unique TCRbeta CDR3 rearrangement. For each sample, productive Simpson clonality was calculated as the square root of Simpson's diversity index across productive rearrangements. Not all clones reach the TCRdb copy of this immuneACCESS table, which keeps in-frame sequences only. Checked studies attribute under half of the gap to unresolved V genes and leave the rest unexplained. V, J and clone size derive from that table, while D and trimming were established from the DNA sequence. Present in this sample are fewer than 350,000 clones, approximately 90% of which were seen just once. The top ten clonotypes cover about 5.5% of the sample.

In the case of this clone: What this receptor recognizes is not known. Per-base qualities were not stored, and no clone one base away is much larger.

For this chain, trimming is 4 bases at the V end and 5 bases at the J end, and the number of junction bases without a gene match is 6. The germline V gene specifies KGHDR as CDR1 and SFDVKD as CDR2. Its CDR3 holds 16 amino acids, cysteine through phenylalanine. Kept here is only the CDR3 DNA, which spans 48 bases and is read in frame from base 1. Broad study findings and their caveats: The amount of clinical and demographic metadata varied by source and participant and was provided uncurated.

The sample was PBMCs or T cells enriched from blood (not recorded which). The V gene is TRBV24-1 and the J gene is TRBJ2-2; the central 10 bases match TRBD1. This TCR was recovered from a woman aged 40 to 50 who had recovered from COVID-19. The DNA reads TGTGCCACCAGTGACCCGGACAGGGGGGAAACCGGGGAGCTGTTTTTT. Translation gives CATSDPDRGETGELFF.